This entry features one T cell receptor (beta chain) sequence. This specimen comes from a study of shared clonotypes between healthy human individuals. TCRdb's copy holds only in-frame clones and misses some; the assay was immunoSEQ multiplex PCR. The repertoire holds about 1.1 million clones, with around 78% as singletons. CDR3 length equals 16 residues. In germline, CDR1 is MNHEY, CDR2 SMNVEV (reference sequence). The junction had 5 bases not matched to a gene; V was cut back by 3 bases and J by 0 bases. The material sequenced was memory CD4+ T cells from PBMCs. Subset: CD45RA-negative fraction. The TCR sequence derives from a man younger than 30 in good health. Some clones in this sample may be carry-over from other donors' samples. V gene TRBV27 combines with J gene TRBJ1-5, with 7 bases fitting TRBD1. Here the CDR3 DNA reads TGTGCCAGCAGTTTCACAGGGGTCTATAGCAATCAGCCCCAGCATTTT. As protein: CASSFTGVYSNQPQHF.